One and the same sample provided the 27 T cell receptor beta chains below, sequenced in a study of post-analysis software for immune sequencing data. Study results and limitations: Patients carried several TRBV segments more frequently than controls did, and TRBV5-6, TRBV5-1 and TRBV20-1 were among them.

TCR beta cDNA libraries had unique molecular identifiers. TCRdb processed the PCR reads anew with MiXCR; each CDR3 protein has one entry. The repertoire includes about 820,000 distinct CDR3 sequences, about 53% of them detected once, and about 4.8% sits in the top ten. The antigens for these receptors are not known. The specimen was blood. Receptors originate from a girl aged 5-17 years with multiple sclerosis.

The chain carries TRBV7-3 and TRBJ2-1; TRBD2 agrees at 9 bases. Looked up from germline, CDR1 is SGHTA and CDR2 is FQGTGA. The V gene end was trimmed by 2 bases and the J gene end by 7 bases; junction bases not matched to a gene: 12. The CDR3 is 17 amino acids. Here the CDR3 DNA reads TGTGCCAGCAGCTTAGCAGCTAGGGCGGGGGGGAGTAATGAGCAGTTCTTC. This gives the protein CASSLAARAGGSNEQFF.

The V call is TRBV5-6, the J call TRBJ1-4; D gene ambiguous. Between the trimmed V and J ends, which lost 4 bases and 8 bases, there was a span of 12 bases. The germline CDR1 and CDR2 sequences are SGHDT and YYEEEE. This CDR3 contains 13 residues. The CDR3 reads CASSAVQREKLFF. The CDR3 nucleotides are TGTGCCAGCAGCGCCGTACAAAGGGAAAAACTGTTTTTT.

The J gene is TRBJ2-7, the V gene TRBV7-9; D might be TRBD1 (6 bases). V lost 7 bases to trimming and J lost 7 bases, with 17 bases between them. The CDR3 sequence is 13 residues long. Germline V CDR1 and CDR2: SEHNR, FQNEAQ (reference sequence). CDR3 nucleotide sequence: TGTGCCAGCACCCATCCGACAGGATATGAGCAGTACTTC. It specifies CASTHPTGYEQYF.

This clonotype appeared once. This sequence joins TRBV27 and TRBJ2-4; the D gene is possibly TRBD1 (5 bases). The tail of the sequence fits TRBJ2-7 better, so the J call may be wrong. This CDR3 has 12 residues. The V gene's germline CDR1 is MNHEY and CDR2 SMNVEV (reference sequence). In DNA form, the CDR3 reads TGTGCCAGCAGAACAGGTTTCGGCGAGCAGTACTTC. It translates to CASRTGFGEQYF.

The chain has TRBV20-1 and TRBJ1-2; TRBD1 might be the D (6 bases). In germline, CDR1 is DFQATT, CDR2 SNEGSKA (reference sequence). The CDR3 totals 12 residues. The V end was cut by 2 bases, the J end by 6 bases, with 10 bases between. CDR3 loop: CSARRQGHGYTF. The CDR3 DNA sequence: TGCAGTGCTAGAAGGCAGGGGCATGGCTACACCTTC.

The chain carries TRBV6-5 and TRBJ2-7; TRBD1 agrees at 9 bases. J gave up 5 bases and V 8 bases, and 10 bases lay outside the gene matches. The CDR3 has 14 residues. CDR1 is MNHEY, CDR2 SVGAGI, per germline. This CDR3 is CASRVQGAPDEQYF. The DNA of the CDR3 is TGTGCCAGCCGCGTACAGGGGGCTCCTGACGAGCAGTACTTC.

The V call is TRBV7-9, the J call TRBJ2-5, with D possibly TRBD1 on 6 matching bases. The J call is in doubt because the DNA end fits TRBJ2-7 better. This CDR3 is 14 amino acids long. Germline CDR1 and CDR2: SEHNR and FQNEAQ (reference sequence). In DNA, the CDR3 is TGTGCCAGCAGCCAGGGGCACAGGTCCTACGAGCAGTACTTC. Protein product: CASSQGHRSYEQYF.

V usage is TRBV5-1 and J usage is TRBJ2-7; TRBD1 matches 9 bases. Germline V gene data show CDR1 as SGHRS and CDR2 as YFSETQ. The CDR3 has 13 amino acids. With 5 bases clipped from V and 6 bases from J, the junction kept 6 bases outside the gene matches. CDR3 bases: TGCGCCAGCAGTTCGACAGGGGGAGGCGAGCAGTACTTC. As protein: CASSSTGGGEQYF.

The genes are TRBV5-5 and TRBJ2-7; perhaps D is TRBD1 or TRBD2 (5 bases each). CDR1 and CDR2 (germline): SGHKS, YYEKEE (reference sequence). This CDR3 is 15 amino acids long. Trimming took 4 bases from V and 3 from J, leaving 17 bases between them. CDR3: CASSIEGRAFYEQYF. As DNA, the CDR3 is TGTGCCAGCAGCATAGAGGGCAGGGCCTTCTACGAGCAGTACTTC. The whole variable domain, filled in from reference TRBV5-5 and TRBJ2-7, reads DAGVTQSPTHLIKTRGQQVTLRCSPISGHKSVSWYQQVLGQGPQFIFQYYEKEERGRGNFPDRFSARQFPNYSSELNVNALLLGDSALYLCASSIEGRAFYEQYFGPGTRLTVT.

V is TRBV7-3 and J is TRBJ1-6; a possible D gene is TRBD1 (5 bases). The V gene lost 2 bases and the J gene lost 11 bases, with 13 bases spanning the gap. Germline CDR1 SGHTA, CDR2 FQGTGA. The CDR3 is 14 residues long. DNA of the CDR3: TGTGCCAGCAGCTTACAGGGTGGAAGTGCACCCCTCCACTTT. Translated, it gives CASSLQGGSAPLHF.

This clonotype turned up a few times. The chain uses TRBV10-2 and TRBJ2-7; no reliable D call. Germline V gene lookup returns CDR1 WSHSY and CDR2 SAAADI. The CDR3 has 14 residues. The V gene lost 0 bases and the J gene lost 2 bases, with 8 bases spanning the gap. The CDR3 bases are TGCGCCAGCAGTGAGTCGAGCAGGACCTACGAGCAGTACTTC. Its protein product is CASSESSRTYEQYF.

The J gene is TRBJ1-5, the V gene TRBV18, with 7 bases identical to TRBD1. The CDR3 is made up of 14 amino acids. Germline V lookup: CDR1 KGHSH, CDR2 LQKENI. The J segment lost 4 bases and the V segment lost 4 bases, leaving 4 bases of the junction unmatched. This chain's CDR3 is CASSLLQGNQPQHF. The CDR3 region has the DNA TGTGCCAGCTCACTCCTACAGGGGAATCAGCCCCAGCATTTT.

This clonotype showed up just a few times. Its ends do not fully match the called genes, so a read error is possible. The gene calls are TRBV29-1 and TRBJ1-1, with D tentatively TRBD1 (5 bases). The CDR3 has 11 residues. Germline assignment: CDR1 SQVTM and CDR2 ANQGSEA. The CDR3 region is CNVEGLGQAFF. The CDR3 bases are TGCAACGTTGAAGGGTTGGGACAAGCTTTCTTT.

This chain joins TRBV15 and TRBJ2-5; 7 nucleotides line up with TRBD1. Germline CDR1 is LNHNV and CDR2 is YYDKDF (reference sequence). Germline trimming cut 0 bases from V and 6 bases from J; bases unmatched to any gene: 7. This CDR3 has 15 residues. The CDR3 DNA reads as TGTGCCACCAGCAGAGATCTACAGGGGCGAAAGACCCAGTACTTC. Protein product: CATSRDLQGRKTQYF.

A single count supports this clonotype. At one end, the junction sequence differs from germline, possibly due to a read error. The gene calls are TRBV6-5 and TRBJ1-5; 8 bases fit TRBD1. The CDR3 is 16 amino acids. Germline V gene lookup returns CDR1 MNHEY and CDR2 SVGAGI. CDR3 sequence: CAGRHLQGGPNQPQHF. CDR3 nucleotides: TGTGCCGGCAGACACCTACAGGGGGGCCCCAATCAGCCCCAGCATTTT.

The V and J genes are TRBV12-3 or TRBV12-4 and TRBJ1-2, with a weak D call TRBD1 (5 bases). V gave up 8 bases and J gave up 10 bases, with 23 bases separating them. This CDR3 spans 14 amino acids. The CDR3 region has the DNA TGTGCCAGCCTAACCAGTGGGGGAGGCGACATCTACACCTTC. This codes for CASLTSGGGDIYTF.

The chain joins TRBV10-3 to TRBJ1-2, with TRBD1 matching over 8 bases. V dropped 9 bases and J dropped 2; count of bases not matched to a gene: 5. The CDR3 extends over 13 amino acids. Per germline, CDR1 ENHRY and CDR2 SYGVKD. CDR3: CAMTGTGNYGYTF. The CDR3 nucleotides read TGTGCCATGACCGGGACAGGCAACTATGGCTACACCTTC.

The chain is built from TRBV20-1 and TRBJ2-1, with D perhaps matching TRBD2 (5 bases). Trimming stripped 0 bases from V and 4 bases from J, with 19 bases between. Per germline, CDR1 DFQATT and CDR2 SNEGSKA (reference sequence). The CDR3 is 17 residues long. CDR3 region: CSAREGGERVKYNEQFF. CDR3 DNA: TGCAGTGCTAGAGAGGGTGGAGAGAGGGTGAAATACAATGAGCAGTTCTTC.

V usage is TRBV20-1 and J usage is TRBJ2-3; 10 bases align to TRBD2. V was pared by 0 bases and J by 2 bases, with 8 bases of the junction left unmatched. The CDR3 covers 17 residues. Per germline, CDR1 DFQATT and CDR2 SNEGSKA (reference sequence). The CDR3 DNA is TGCAGTGCTAGAGACTCGCCGGGACTAGCGATCACAGATACGCAGTATTTT. Translating gives CSARDSPGLAITDTQYF.

V usage is TRBV7-9 and J usage is TRBJ2-5; D is unclear. The CDR3 covers 15 residues. Deletions cut 1 base from V and 3 bases from J, with 12 bases between. The germline CDR1 and CDR2 sequences are SEHNR and FQNEAQ (reference sequence). The CDR3 DNA is TGTGCCAGCAGCTTAGTCTGGCCGGGCGAAGAGACCCAGTACTTC. Its translation: CASSLVWPGEETQYF.

The chain combines TRBV12-3 or TRBV12-4 with TRBJ1-2; D unclear. V shed 2 bases and J shed 2 bases, with 15 bases lying between them. The CDR3 loop spans 16 amino acids. The CDR3 DNA is TGTGCCAGCAGTTTACACCCGGCGGGGTCAAACTATGGCTACACCTTC. This translates into CASSLHPAGSNYGYTF.

The chain has TRBV20-1 and TRBJ2-1; 12 bases align to TRBD2. Per the germline V gene, CDR1 is DFQATT and CDR2 is SNEGSKA (reference sequence). The CDR3 consists of 17 residues. V shed 2 bases, J shed 2 bases, and the junction held 7 bases outside the gene matches. The CDR3 DNA is TGCAGTGCTAGATCACTAGCGGGAGGAGTCCCCTACAATGAGCAGTTCTTC. Protein product: CSARSLAGGVPYNEQFF.

The V gene is TRBV7-9, the J gene TRBJ2-1; TRBD2 matches 7 bases. The ends lost 2 bases at V and 0 bases at J; junction bases unmatched: 7. CDR3 length: 17 residues. Germline V gene data show CDR1 as SEHNR and CDR2 as FQNEAQ (reference sequence). CDR3 sequence: CASSLRWGGSSYNEQFF. DNA for the CDR3: TGTGCCAGCAGCTTAAGGTGGGGCGGGAGCTCCTACAATGAGCAGTTCTTC.

DNA of the CDR3: TGTGCCAGCAGCTCCACAGGACTTAGCGGGCGCGAGCAGTACTTC. It encodes CASSSTGLSGREQYF. The chain is built from TRBV7-3 and TRBJ2-7, with TRBD2 identical over 7 bases. Germline CDR1 SGHTA, CDR2 FQGTGA. This CDR3 contains 15 residues. The J segment lost 6 bases and the V segment lost 4 bases, leaving 12 bases of the junction unmatched.

The CDR3 sequence: CSARGTTGDREKLFF. CDR3 nucleotide sequence: TGCAGTGCTAGAGGGACGACAGGGGATCGTGAAAAACTGTTTTTT. The chain links TRBV20-1 to TRBJ1-4, with 8 positions matching TRBD1. This CDR3 is built from 15 residues. V lost 1 base, J lost 7 bases, and 8 bases stayed unmatched. The V gene's germline CDR1 is DFQATT and CDR2 SNEGSKA (reference sequence).

This clonotype was observed once. The V call is TRBV9, the J call TRBJ2-5; 12 bases are shared with TRBD2. Germline CDR1 reads SGDLS; CDR2 reads YYNGEE. The CDR3 consists of 17 residues. Trimming cost V 4 bases and J 5 bases; bases outside gene matches: 12. Written as DNA, the CDR3 is TGTGCCAGCAGCCATCCCCTAGCGGGAGGGCCTTGGGAGACCCAGTACTTC. Translation gives CASSHPLAGGPWETQYF.

Comment on this clonotype: The junction shows a germline mismatch at one end, possibly a read error. The J gene is TRBJ1-1, the V gene TRBV6-1; TRBD1 might be the D (5 bases). The CDR3 sequence is 16 residues long. Germline V gene data show CDR1 as MNHNS and CDR2 as SASEGT. CDR3 protein: CASSGGQGVLKTEAFF. CDR3 DNA sequence: TGTGCCAGCAGTGGCGGCCAGGGAGTTTTGAAAACTGAAGCTTTCTTT.